The entry that follows covers one T cell receptor (beta chain) sequence. Its antigen remains unidentified. This specimen belongs to a study of T cell responses to AZD1222 COVID-19 vaccine. Study-wide results and limits: Only a handful of AZD1222 recipients, more than five in all, had baseline seropositivity.

The repertoire was sequenced with immunoSEQ multiplex PCR; TCRdb's copy has only in-frame clones and lacks some. In the table there are 100,000 to 120,000 clones, about 87% of which are singletons. Sequencing was performed on peripheral blood, taken 28 days after the second AZD1222 dose. The clonotype originates from an adult who received the AZD1222 COVID-19 vaccine.

CDR3 nucleotides: TGCGCCAGCAGCAGCGGACAGGGGATGCAAGAGACCCAGTACTTC. Amino acid sequence: CASSSGQGMQETQYF. V usage is TRBV5-1 and J usage is TRBJ2-5; the match to TRBD1 covers 9 bases. Trimming took 4 bases from V and 2 from J; bases not matched to a gene: 6. From germline, CDR1 is SGHRS and CDR2 YFSETQ. CDR3 length: 15 residues.